This paragraph reports one TCR beta chain. Trimming removed 3 bases from V and 3 bases from J, with 27 bases in between. Looked up from germline, CDR1 is SGHTA and CDR2 is FQGTGA. This CDR3 has 19 amino acids. This record comes from a study of blood T cell repertoires in COVID-19. The wider study: Samples taken during acute and convalescent COVID-19 were collected in the United States, Italy and Spain.

Per the study methods: Amplification with reference gene primers provided the estimates of nucleated cell counts. TCRdb's table, derived via immunoSEQ multiplex PCR, lists solely in-frame clones and lacks some. The DNA gave D and trimming, while V, J and clone size come from that table. The profile shows more than 250,000 clones, approximately 84% of them singletons. This TCR came from a human donor in a cohort sampled during active COVID-19. Sequencing was performed on peripheral blood. This sequence joins TRBV7-3 and TRBJ2-7; D ambiguous. The CDR3 sequence is CASSFVRKRDSKACYEQYF. CDR3 DNA sequence: TGTGCCAGCAGCTTCGTAAGGAAACGTGACTCGAAAGCTTGCTACGAGCAGTACTTC.